This entry describes one T cell receptor beta chain. The CDR3 has 18 residues. Germline V gives CDR1 SQVTM, CDR2 ANQGSEA. The V segment lost 1 base and the J segment 0 bases; nucleotides outside the gene matches: 13. TCRdb's table, derived via immunoSEQ multiplex PCR, lists solely in-frame clones and lacks some. The sample carries about 150,000 clones, about 91% recorded once. The sample belongs to a study of T cell responses to AZD1222 COVID-19 vaccine. This chain connects TRBV29-1 to TRBJ1-1; 8 nucleotides align to TRBD1. The clonotype was recovered from an adult in good health. Sequencing was performed on peripheral blood, taken on day 0 of AZD1222 vaccination. The CDR3 loop reads CSVEVRVRTGPMNTEAFF. CDR3 in DNA: TGCAGCGTTGAAGTAAGGGTAAGGACAGGGCCGATGAACACTGAAGCTTTCTTT. Based on the CDR3 plus reference TRBV29-1 and TRBJ1-1, the full variable domain is SAVISQKPSRDICQRGTSLTIQCQVDSQVTMMFWYRQQPGQSLTLIATANQGSEATYESGFVIDKFPISRPNLTFSTLTVSNMSPEDSSIYLCSVEVRVRTGPMNTEAFFGQGTRLTVV.